This entry features one TCR beta chain sequence. Assay used: immunoSEQ multiplex PCR; TCRdb lists only in-frame clones, some missing. The table lists 100,000 to 150,000 clones, roughly 87% of them singletons. The data belong to a study of blood T cell repertoires in COVID-19. Sample: peripheral blood. The sequence was obtained from an elderly woman with acute or convalescent COVID-19.

The chain's CDR3 is CSASGRGGFGGELFF. The CDR3 DNA follows: TGCAGTGCTAGTGGTCGGGGGGGCTTCGGCGGGGAGCTGTTTTTT. The chain links TRBV20-1 to TRBJ2-2, with 8 positions matching TRBD2. CDR1 is DFQATT, CDR2 SNEGSKA, per germline (reference sequence). This CDR3 is 15 amino acids long. Germline trimming cut 3 bases from V and 7 bases from J; bases unmatched to any gene: 10.